These 21 T cell receptor beta chains originate from one sample sequenced in a study of CD8 T cells in ankylosing spondylitis. MiXCR, run by TCRdb on the 5' RACE reads, gives a single entry per CDR3 protein. The sample has 150,000 to 200,000 distinct CDR3 sequences, 13% seen once. The specimen sequenced was blood, either unsorted or a sorted T cell fraction (not recorded which). These receptors were taken from a female donor with ankylosing spondylitis or in good health (not recorded which).

This clonotype was counted many times. The chain links TRBV28 to TRBJ1-2, with no clear D. The V and J ends lost 10 bases and 8 bases respectively, with 20 bases between them. The CDR3 has 13 amino acids. Germline assignment: CDR1 MDHEN and CDR2 SYDVKM. CDR3 DNA sequence: TGTGCCATCCAAGTAGGCACTCTGGGGGGCTACACCTTC. Its protein is CAIQVGTLGGYTF.

The genes are TRBV7-2 and TRBJ2-2, with D uncertain. Germline V gene data show CDR1 as SGHTA and CDR2 as FQGNSA. V shed 7 bases and J shed 1 base, with 10 bases lying between them. The CDR3 runs to 14 residues. CDR3 amino acids: CASNPGWNTGELFF. In DNA form, the CDR3 reads TGTGCCAGCAACCCTGGGTGGAACACCGGGGAGCTGTTTTTT.

This clonotype was seen many times. The rearrangement links TRBV29-1 to TRBJ2-7; the match to TRBD1 covers 7 bases. The CDR3 runs to 13 residues. Germline values: CDR1 SQVTM, CDR2 ANQGSEA. The V gene end was trimmed by 8 bases and the J gene end by 5 bases; junction bases not matched to a gene: 12. CDR3 in DNA: TGCAGCCTTATCCGGCAGGGGGAGAACGAGCAGTACTTC. This encodes CSLIRQGENEQYF.

This clonotype was observed at least ten times. The chain employs TRBV6-2 or TRBV6-3 and TRBJ2-3, with D uncertain. Germline CDR1 MNHEY, CDR2 SVGEGT. This CDR3 has 12 residues. V lost 3 bases, J lost 4 bases, and 5 bases lay in between. CDR3 DNA sequence: TGTGCCAGCAGTTATGTCGCAGATACGCAGTATTTT. Its translation is CASSYVADTQYF.

V gene TRBV24-1 combines with J gene TRBJ2-1; TRBD1 is a possible D gene (6 bases). V lost 5 bases and J 2 bases, leaving 15 bases between the germline ends. There are 16 residues in the CDR3. Per germline, CDR1 KGHDR and CDR2 SFDVKD. CDR3 in amino acids: CATSGTTGMTYNEQFF. The CDR3 DNA reads as TGTGCCACCAGTGGGACGACAGGTATGACCTACAATGAGCAGTTCTTC.

This clonotype was detected many times. This sequence joins TRBV12-3 or TRBV12-4 and TRBJ2-7, with D unclear. Trimming removed 3 bases from V and 5 bases from J, with 5 bases in between. CDR3 length: 11 residues. The CDR3 loop is CASSFGHEQYF. Written as DNA, the CDR3 is TGTGCCAGCAGTTTCGGGCACGAGCAGTACTTC.

This clonotype was detected ten times or more. This rearrangement joins TRBV20-1 to TRBJ1-5; no reliable D call. Germline lookup yields CDR1 DFQATT and CDR2 SNEGSKA (reference sequence). The germline V and J ends were trimmed by 2 bases and 0 bases, with 8 bases remaining between them. CDR3 length: 14 amino acids. CDR3 DNA: TGCAGTGCTAGACCGGGGAGTAGCAATCAGCCCCAGCATTTT. Protein product: CSARPGSSNQPQHF.

The chain has TRBV10-3 and TRBJ1-1, with D perhaps matching TRBD1 (6 bases). The V gene's germline CDR1 is ENHRY and CDR2 SYGVKD. Deletions cut 6 bases from V and 0 bases from J, with 17 bases between. This CDR3 comprises 16 residues. This chain's CDR3 is CAISRGGLAMNTEAFF. The CDR3 region has the DNA TGTGCCATCAGCCGAGGGGGGCTTGCCATGAACACTGAAGCTTTCTTT.

This clonotype has only a few counts. The chain recombines TRBV5-1 with TRBJ2-7, with D unclear. Trimming removed 1 base from V and 0 bases from J, with 5 bases in between. Germline V gene data show CDR1 as SGHRS and CDR2 as YFSETQ. This CDR3 region has 13 residues. The CDR3 loop reads CASSLLLSYEQYF. CDR3 bases: TGCGCCAGCAGCTTGTTACTCTCCTACGAGCAGTACTTC.

This clonotype was seen at least ten times. V usage is TRBV18 and J usage is TRBJ2-3; TRBD1 matches at 8 bases. Trimming removed 4 bases from V and 2 bases from J; junction bases left unmatched: 5. Germline assignment: CDR1 KGHSH and CDR2 LQKENI. The CDR3 is 15 amino acids. The CDR3 spells CASSRRGLNTDTQYF. The CDR3 bases are TGTGCCAGCTCACGCAGGGGGCTGAACACAGATACGCAGTATTTT.

This chain connects TRBV5-1 to TRBJ2-1; TRBD2 matches 9 bases. The V segment lost 4 bases and the J segment 4 bases; nucleotides outside the gene matches: 6. The CDR3 loop spans 15 amino acids. The germline V gene encodes CDR1 SGHRS and CDR2 YFSETQ. CDR3 in amino acids: CASSQGAGGYNEQFF. In DNA form, the CDR3 reads TGCGCCAGCAGCCAGGGAGCGGGAGGATACAATGAGCAGTTCTTC.

This clonotype has a count of ten or more. This chain joins TRBV4-2 and TRBJ1-5, with unresolved D. This CDR3 is 15 amino acids long. The germline V gene encodes CDR1 LGHNA and CDR2 YNFKEQ. Trimming stripped 1 base from V and 4 bases from J, with 11 bases between. Here the CDR3 reads CASSQVGQDNQPQHF. In DNA, the CDR3 is TGTGCCAGCAGCCAAGTAGGCCAAGATAATCAGCCCCAGCATTTT.

This clonotype appeared many times. V and J are TRBV5-6 and TRBJ2-7; 8 bases are a match to TRBD1. V gave up 4 bases and J gave up 7 bases; unmatched junction bases: 7. CDR3 size: 13 residues. Looked up from germline, CDR1 is SGHDT and CDR2 is YYEEEE. DNA of the CDR3: TGTGCCAGCAGCCTGGGACAGGCGGGTGAGCAGTACTTC. Translation gives CASSLGQAGEQYF.

This clonotype was detected ten times or more. The chain has TRBV20-1 and TRBJ2-3; TRBD1 matches 7 bases. Germline V gene lookup returns CDR1 DFQATT and CDR2 SNEGSKA (reference sequence). The CDR3 covers 14 residues. The V and J ends lost 0 bases and 5 bases, in that order; junction bases with no gene match: 5. The CDR3: CSARDGQAVDTQYF. The CDR3 DNA sequence: TGCAGTGCTAGAGATGGACAGGCGGTAGATACGCAGTATTTT.

This clonotype has just a few counts. The V and J genes are TRBV28 and TRBJ2-1, with D perhaps assigned TRBD1 or TRBD2 (5 bases each). The CDR3 covers 16 residues. The germline gives CDR1 MDHEN, CDR2 SYDVKM. Trimming removed 6 bases from V and 0 bases from J, with 15 bases in between. The CDR3 nucleotides read TGTGCCAGCAGGTCTGGGACCGTCAACTCCTACAATGAGCAGTTCTTC. It translates to CASRSGTVNSYNEQFF.

A remark on this clonotype: A much more abundant neighbour one base away suggests this may be a read error. The chain uses TRBV7-2 and TRBJ1-2, with a tentative D call TRBD1 (6 bases). In germline, CDR1 is SGHTA, CDR2 FQGNSA. The CDR3 is made up of 14 amino acids. V was pared by 1 base and J by 6 bases, with 12 bases between. The CDR3 reads CASSLGNRDHGYTF. In DNA form, the CDR3 reads TGTGCCAGCAGCTTAGGGAACAGGGACCATGGCTACACCTTC.

This clonotype has ten or more counts. V gene TRBV20-1 combines with J gene TRBJ1-4; TRBD1 might be the D (6 bases). Germline V gene lookup returns CDR1 DFQATT and CDR2 SNEGSKA (reference sequence). The CDR3 is made up of 15 amino acids. V lost 5 bases and J lost 6, with 19 bases in between. The CDR3: CSALRTAARDEKLFF. The DNA of the CDR3 is TGCAGTGCTCTGAGGACAGCCGCGAGGGATGAAAAACTGTTTTTT.

CDR3 in amino acids: CASSEPGQPLWDGYTF. DNA of the CDR3: TGTGCCAGCAGTGAACCGGGACAGCCCCTATGGGATGGCTACACCTTC. This chain uses TRBV25-1 with TRBJ1-2; 7 bases are a match to TRBD1. After removal of 2 bases from V and 6 bases from J, the junction contained 12 bases not matched to a gene. Germline-derived CDR1 and CDR2 are MGHDK and SYGVNS. The CDR3 runs 16 residues.

This clonotype was recorded at least ten times. The V call is TRBV11-3, the J call TRBJ2-2; D possibly corresponds to TRBD1 (5 bases). V was shortened by 5 bases and J by 1 base, with 14 bases between the two germline ends. Germline V gene data show CDR1 as SGHNT and CDR2 as YENEEA. The CDR3 has 16 residues. CDR3 in amino acids: CASSHIIGVNTGELFF. For the CDR3, the DNA is TGTGCCAGCAGCCACATAATAGGGGTGAACACCGGGGAGCTGTTTTTT. Based on the CDR3 plus reference TRBV11-3 and TRBJ2-2, the full variable domain is EAGVVQSPRYKIIEKKQPVAFWCNPISGHNTLYWYLQNLGQGPELLIRYENEEAVDDSQLPKDRFSAERLKGVDSTLKIQPAELGDSAVYLCASSHIIGVNTGELFFGEGSRLTVL.

This clonotype was detected many times. This chain joins TRBV27 and TRBJ2-7; 8 positions match TRBD1. In germline, CDR1 is MNHEY, CDR2 SMNVEV (reference sequence). CDR3 length: 13 amino acids. After removal of 8 bases from V and 6 bases from J, the junction contained 9 bases not matched to a gene. CDR3 bases: TGTGCCAGCTCCAGGGGGCTGACCCTCGAGCAGTACTTC. Amino acid sequence: CASSRGLTLEQYF.

This chain joins TRBV7-9 and TRBJ1-2; D gene unclear. Trimming shortened V by 4 bases and J by 2 bases, and 11 bases separated the two germline ends. Germline values: CDR1 SEHNR, CDR2 FQNEAQ (reference sequence). The CDR3 has 14 residues. CDR3 residues: CASSSPTGNYGYTF. CDR3 sequence (DNA): TGTGCCAGCAGCTCCCCCACGGGGAACTATGGCTACACCTTC. The variable domain in full, completed from reference TRBV7-9 and TRBJ1-2, reads DTGVSQNPRHKITKRGQNVTFRCDPISEHNRLYWYRQTLGQGPEFLTYFQNEAQLEKSRLLSDRFSAERPKGSFSTLEIQRTEQGDSAMYLCASSSPTGNYGYTFGSGTRLTVV.